This passage covers 9 T cell receptor beta chains from one sample sequenced in a study of T cell repertoires in cytomegalovirus infection. A single record per CDR3 protein comes from TCRdb applying MiXCR to the reads. The sample shows more than 150,000 distinct CDR3 sequences, about 21% of them seen only once. What was sequenced was PBMCs. The receptors derive from a human donor in good health (CMV status not recorded). Some clones in this sample may be carry-over from other donors' samples.

The rearrangement links TRBV28 to TRBJ2-7; D remains ambiguous. CDR3 size: 12 residues. The germline V and J ends were trimmed by 1 base and 5 bases, with 6 bases remaining between them. CDR1 is MDHEN, CDR2 SYDVKM, per germline. The CDR3 DNA follows: TGTGCCAGCAGTTTATATGGGGACGAGCAGTACTTC. Protein: CASSLYGDEQYF.

V and J are TRBV19 and TRBJ1-5; a weak D match, TRBD1 (5 bases). The CDR3 is made up of 13 amino acids. Germline CDR1 reads LNHDA; CDR2 reads SQIVND (reference sequence). V shed 6 bases and J shed 4 bases, with 10 bases lying between them. The CDR3 region has the DNA TGTGCCAGTAGGGGGGGGTCAAATCAGCCCCAGCATTTT. Residues: CASRGGSNQPQHF.

The V call is TRBV6-5, the J call TRBJ2-5, with D uncertain. This CDR3 is 14 amino acids long. Trimming pared 4 bases from V and 1 base from J, leaving 10 bases between. Germline V gives CDR1 MNHEY, CDR2 SVGAGI. Here the CDR3 DNA reads TGTGCCAGCAGTTTCTTGTCGGCCCAAGAGACCCAGTACTTC. Its protein is CASSFLSAQETQYF.

V usage is TRBV19 and J usage is TRBJ2-5, with 11 nucleotides matching TRBD2. The V segment lost 8 bases and the J segment 6 bases; nucleotides outside the gene matches: 11. Germline CDR1 is LNHDA and CDR2 is SQIVND (reference sequence). This CDR3 spans 15 amino acids. CDR3: CASAPGLAEQKTQYF. The CDR3 coding sequence is TGTGCCAGTGCCCCGGGACTAGCGGAACAAAAGACCCAGTACTTC.

The CDR3 nucleotides read TGTGCCAGCAGCGCCGGGACAGACAATCAGCCCCAGCATTTT. Protein product: CASSAGTDNQPQHF. The rearrangement links TRBV5-5 to TRBJ1-5, with 7 bases that match TRBD1. The germline gives CDR1 SGHKS, CDR2 YYEKEE (reference sequence). The ends lost 4 bases at V and 3 bases at J; junction bases unmatched: 4. The CDR3 is 14 residues long.

The rearrangement joins TRBV19 to TRBJ2-5, with D tentatively TRBD1 or TRBD2 (5 bases each). Germline-derived CDR1 and CDR2 are LNHDA and SQIVND (reference sequence). Trimming pared 7 bases from V and 7 bases from J, leaving 16 bases between. The CDR3 is made up of 13 amino acids. As DNA, the CDR3 is TGTGCCAGTAAGATTAGGGACGCAGGGACCCAGTACTTC. Translation gives CASKIRDAGTQYF. The variable domain in full, completed from reference TRBV19 and TRBJ2-5, reads DGGITQSPKYLFRKEGQNVTLSCEQNLNHDAMYWYRQDPGQGLRLIYYSQIVNDFQKGDIAEGYSVSREKKESFPLTVTSAQKNPTAFYLCASKIRDAGTQYFGPGTRLLVL.

This clonotype showed up just a few times. This chain joins TRBV7-8 and TRBJ2-7, with unresolved D. V lost 5 bases and J 1 base, leaving 12 bases between the germline ends. The germline CDR1 and CDR2 sequences are SGHVS and FQNEAQ. This CDR3 comprises 14 residues. CDR3 bases: TGTGCCAGCAGCGTCCAGACCGGGTCCTACGAGCAGTACTTC. Its translation: CASSVQTGSYEQYF. Together with reference TRBV7-8 and TRBJ2-7, the CDR3 gives the full variable domain: GAGVSQSPRYKVAKRGQDVALRCDPISGHVSLFWYQQALGQGPEFLTYFQNEAQLDKSGLPSDRFFAERPEGSVSTLKIQRTQQEDSAVYLCASSVQTGSYEQYFGPGTRLTVT.

V is TRBV18 and J is TRBJ2-1; D tentatively fits TRBD1 or TRBD2 (5 bases each). With 6 bases removed from V and 1 base from J, the gap between germline ends came to 22 bases. Germline CDR1 KGHSH, CDR2 LQKENI. The CDR3 totals 18 residues. The chain's CDR3 is CASSRMTRDLSSYNEQFF. CDR3 bases: TGTGCCAGCTCTCGGATGACCCGGGACCTTTCGTCCTACAATGAGCAGTTCTTC.

The chain joins TRBV27 to TRBJ1-5; D is perhaps TRBD1 (6 bases). CDR3 length equals 13 residues. Germline CDR1 and CDR2: MNHEY and SMNVEV (reference sequence). Deletions cut 5 bases from V and 4 bases from J, with 9 bases between. The CDR3 region has the DNA TGTGCCAGCAGTCGACAGGTGAATCAGCCCCAGCATTTT. Protein sequence: CASSRQVNQPQHF.